Presented here are 30 T cell receptor beta chains from one specimen sequenced in a study of beta chain features in type 1 diabetes. Study-wide results and caveats: Type 1 diabetes patients showed a moderate but significant shortening of TCRB CDR3s in all four CD4+ subsets.

These receptors have no known antigen. What was sequenced were expressed TCRB transcripts, since all of the isolated RNA had been reverse transcribed. Profiling relied on immunoSEQ multiplex PCR, and the TCRdb table lists in-frame clones only, not all of them. The table lists a few hundred thousand clones, roughly 12% of them singletons, with about 0.016% in the top ten. The sequenced material came from naive CD4+ T cells from blood. The origin of the receptors is a woman aged 18-30 years with type 1 diabetes.

This clone was counted a few times. The chain couples TRBV18 to TRBJ1-5; D unclear. Germline loops: CDR1 KGHSH, CDR2 LQKENI. This CDR3 has 12 residues. The V end was cut by 3 bases, the J end by 4 bases, with 4 bases between. The chain's CDR3 is CASSPANQPQHF. The CDR3 DNA is TGTGCCAGCTCACCGGCAAATCAGCCCCAGCATTTT.

This clone was detected a few times. The V gene is TRBV12-5, the J gene TRBJ2-1, with 8 bases fitting TRBD2. This CDR3 has 15 amino acids. Germline V lookup: CDR1 LGHNT, CDR2 FRNRAP. The V gene end was trimmed by 5 bases and the J gene end by 7 bases; junction bases not matched to a gene: 10. CDR3 amino acids: CASGHREGEGNEQFF. The CDR3 bases are TGTGCTAGTGGTCACCGGGAGGGCGAGGGTAATGAGCAGTTCTTC.

This clone turned up a few times. The rearrangement joins TRBV19 to TRBJ2-3; possibly TRBD2 for D (6 bases). V lost 5 bases, J lost 0 bases, and 15 bases lay in between. Per the germline V gene, CDR1 is LNHDA and CDR2 is SQIVND (reference sequence). This CDR3 has 16 amino acids. The chain's CDR3 is CASSASAGFSTDTQYF. CDR3 DNA: TGTGCCAGTAGTGCGTCAGCGGGCTTTAGCACAGATACGCAGTATTTT.

The chain recombines TRBV2 with TRBJ2-5; 10 bases line up with TRBD1. After removal of 4 bases from V and 1 base from J, the junction contained 3 bases not matched to a gene. This CDR3 has 15 amino acids. CDR1 and CDR2 from the germline V gene are SNHLY and FYNNEI. The CDR3 coding sequence is TGTGCCAGCAGTGTCGGGACAGGGGTCCAAGAGACCCAGTACTTC. Translating it yields CASSVGTGVQETQYF.

The chain links TRBV5-6 to TRBJ2-7; the match to TRBD2 covers 7 bases. This CDR3 has 14 residues. Germline V gene data show CDR1 as SGHDT and CDR2 as YYEEEE. V shed 2 bases and J 5 bases; nucleotides not matched to a gene: 7. CDR3 nucleotide sequence: TGTGCCAGCAGCTTCACCGGGACTACACACGAGCAGTACTTC. Protein product: CASSFTGTTHEQYF.

The rearrangement joins TRBV5-4 to TRBJ2-7; 7 bases align to TRBD2. This CDR3 is 14 amino acids long. Germline V CDR1 and CDR2: SGHNT, YYREEE (reference sequence). The V and J ends lost 3 bases and 6 bases, in that order; junction bases with no gene match: 9. CDR3 sequence (DNA): TGTGCCAGCAGCTCGGGGGGACCCCATCTCGAGCAGTACTTC. Translation: CASSSGGPHLEQYF.

This clone was detected a few times. The chain carries TRBV11-2 and TRBJ1-4; 11 positions agree with TRBD1. CDR1 SGHAT and CDR2 FQNNGV come from the germline V gene. The CDR3 is made up of 17 amino acids. V lost 5 bases, J lost 3 bases, and 8 bases stayed unmatched. CDR3 bases: TGTGCCAGCAGCCAAGGGACAGGGGGTGTTGCTAATGAAAAACTGTTTTTT. Protein: CASSQGTGGVANEKLFF.

The V call is TRBV15, the J call TRBJ2-3, with D perhaps matching TRBD1 (5 bases). The CDR3 is made up of 13 amino acids. Germline V gives CDR1 LNHNV, CDR2 YYDKDF (reference sequence). The V and J ends lost 0 bases and 5 bases respectively, with 6 bases between them. DNA of the CDR3: TGTGCCACCAGCAGAGATCAGGGAGATACGCAGTATTTT. This translates into CATSRDQGDTQYF.

This clone has a handful of counts. This rearrangement joins TRBV2 to TRBJ2-1, with unresolved D. This CDR3 region has 11 residues. CDR1 is SNHLY and CDR2 is FYNNEI in the germline V gene. The ends were cut back, 6 bases at V and 5 bases at J, with 5 bases in the middle. The CDR3 sequence: CASSFHNEQFF. As DNA, the CDR3 is TGTGCCAGCAGCTTTCACAATGAGCAGTTCTTC.

This clone was counted only a few times. V usage is TRBV2 and J usage is TRBJ1-5; tentatively, D is TRBD1 (6 bases). The germline gives CDR1 SNHLY, CDR2 FYNNEI. Deletions cut 6 bases from V and 7 bases from J, with 10 bases between. CDR3 length: 12 residues. CDR3 loop: CASSRDRQPQHF. CDR3 nucleotides: TGTGCCAGCAGCCGAGACAGGCAGCCCCAGCATTTT.

This clone has a handful of counts. The rearrangement joins TRBV11-2 to TRBJ2-4, with 9 bases fitting TRBD1. V lost 4 bases, J lost 0 bases, and 4 bases stayed unmatched. Germline V gene data show CDR1 as SGHAT and CDR2 as FQNNGV. This CDR3 is 16 amino acids long. The CDR3 loop reads CASSSPGQGAKNIQYF. In DNA, the CDR3 is TGTGCCAGCAGCTCTCCGGGACAGGGAGCCAAAAACATTCAGTACTTC. Full variable domain (rest looked up from reference TRBV11-2 and TRBJ2-4): EAGVAQSPRYKIIEKRQSVAFWCNPISGHATLYWYQQILGQGPKLLIQFQNNGVVDDSQLPKDRFSAERLKGVDSTLKIQPAKLEDSAVYLCASSSPGQGAKNIQYFGAGTRLSVL.

This clone showed up just a few times. This chain uses TRBV5-1 with TRBJ2-7; 8 bases agree with TRBD2. V was clipped by 0 bases and J by 3 bases; unmatched bases: 5. The CDR3 consists of 15 residues. CDR1 is SGHRS, CDR2 YFSETQ, per germline. CDR3 coding DNA: TGCGCCAGCAGCTTGGATCCCAGCGGGGGCTACGAGCAGTACTTC. Residues: CASSLDPSGGYEQYF.

This clone was seen more than once but under ten times. The same CDR3 also results from other DNA sequences found in this sample. The chain joins TRBV5-1 to TRBJ2-1; weak D call: TRBD2 (6 bases). The germline V gene has CDR1 SGHRS and CDR2 YFSETQ. Trimming shortened V by 0 bases and J by 4 bases, and 8 bases separated the two germline ends. This CDR3 has 14 residues. The CDR3 DNA follows: TGCGCCAGCAGCTTGGCGGGGGAATACAATGAGCAGTTCTTC. Translating it yields CASSLAGEYNEQFF.

This chain joins TRBV7-2 and TRBJ2-1; D gene ambiguous. CDR1 and CDR2 from the germline V gene are SGHTA and FQGNSA. V was trimmed by 1 base and J by 9 bases, leaving 10 bases between them. This CDR3 spans 13 amino acids. The CDR3 region has the DNA TGTGCCAGCAGCTTAGTGCCGACGGGTGAGCAGTTCTTC. As protein: CASSLVPTGEQFF.

This clone was recorded a few times. The V gene is TRBV5-6, the J gene TRBJ2-7, with D perhaps TRBD1 (6 bases). The CDR3 runs to 18 residues. The germline V and J ends were trimmed by 1 base and 0 bases, with 20 bases remaining between them. Germline V lookup: CDR1 SGHDT, CDR2 YYEEEE. The CDR3 loop is CASSLFGGRGTPSYEQYV. CDR3 coding DNA: TGTGCCAGCAGCTTGTTCGGTGGTCGAGGGACACCCTCCTACGAGCAGTACGTC.

This clone was seen more than once but under ten times. This chain uses TRBV7-3 with TRBJ2-5, with D perhaps TRBD1 (5 bases). This CDR3 is 13 amino acids long. Germline values: CDR1 SGHTA, CDR2 FQGTGA. The V and J ends lost 5 bases and 5 bases respectively, with 12 bases between them. CDR3 amino acids: CASSTTGAETQYF. In DNA form, the CDR3 reads TGTGCCAGCAGCACAACAGGTGCGGAGACCCAGTACTTC.

This clone showed up just a few times. The chain employs TRBV20-1 and TRBJ1-2; D is unresolved. V lost 6 bases, J lost 7 bases, and 12 bases lay in between. This CDR3 is built from 11 residues. Germline lookup yields CDR1 DFQATT and CDR2 SNEGSKA (reference sequence). The CDR3: CSAASERGYTF. CDR3 bases: TGCAGTGCGGCCAGCGAGCGTGGCTACACCTTC.

This clone occurred a few times. The chain combines TRBV18 with TRBJ1-5; possibly TRBD1 for D (6 bases). The CDR3 has 14 residues. Germline V gene data show CDR1 as KGHSH and CDR2 as LQKENI. With 6 bases removed from V and 3 bases from J, the gap between germline ends came to 12 bases. DNA of the CDR3: TGTGCCAGCTCGCCGGGACACATCAATCAGCCCCAGCATTTT. Translated, it gives CASSPGHINQPQHF.

This clone was observed a handful of times. The chain joins TRBV28 to TRBJ2-1; 12 nucleotides line up with TRBD2. J lost 7 bases, V lost 3 bases, and 4 bases had no gene match. Germline values: CDR1 MDHEN, CDR2 SYDVKM. The CDR3 runs to 15 residues. The CDR3 here is CASSFPTSGSNEQFF. The DNA for the CDR3 is TGTGCCAGCAGTTTCCCGACTAGCGGGAGTAATGAGCAGTTCTTC.

The J gene is TRBJ2-3, the V gene TRBV18; D ambiguous. The CDR3 covers 13 residues. Trimming cost V 5 bases and J 2 bases, with 8 bases left between them. In germline, CDR1 is KGHSH, CDR2 LQKENI. For the CDR3, the DNA is TGTGCCAGCTCAGCGGCCCTCACAGATACGCAGTATTTT. Encoded protein: CASSAALTDTQYF.

The gene calls are TRBV29-1 and TRBJ1-1; D is undetermined. Trimming shortened V by 2 bases and J by 5 bases, and 18 bases separated the two germline ends. CDR3 size: 15 residues. In germline, CDR1 is SQVTM, CDR2 ANQGSEA. For the CDR3, the DNA is TGCAGCGTTGAATCGGTCCGGGGAGCTTGGACTGAAGCTTTCTTT. Amino acid sequence: CSVESVRGAWTEAFF.

The chain is built from TRBV5-1 and TRBJ2-7, with 9 bases aligning to TRBD1. CDR3 length equals 13 residues. Germline CDR1 reads SGHRS; CDR2 reads YFSETQ. V lost 4 bases, J lost 5 bases, and 4 bases stayed unmatched. CDR3 residues: CASSQGTGNEQYF. The DNA for the CDR3 is TGCGCCAGCAGCCAAGGGACAGGGAACGAGCAGTACTTC. The full variable domain, completed using reference TRBV5-1 and TRBJ2-7, is KAGVTQTPRYLIKTRGQQVTLSCSPISGHRSVSWYQQTPGQGLQFLFEYFSETQRNKGNFPGRFSGRQFSNSRSEMNVSTLELGDSALYLCASSQGTGNEQYFGPGTRLTVT.

V is TRBV9 and J is TRBJ1-5; D not resolved. Germline-derived CDR1 and CDR2 are SGDLS and YYNGEE. Trimming pared 5 bases from V and 0 bases from J, leaving 6 bases between. The CDR3 is made up of 13 amino acids. In DNA form, the CDR3 reads TGTGCCAGCAGTTCCAGTAGCAATCAGCCCCAGCATTTT. Translating gives CASSSSSNQPQHF.

The genes are TRBV30 and TRBJ1-2; 9 bases line up with TRBD1. After removal of 1 base from V and 6 bases from J, the junction contained 3 bases not matched to a gene. CDR1 and CDR2 (germline): GTSNPN, SVGIG (reference sequence). The CDR3 runs 13 residues. CDR3 sequence reads: CAWSDRGQDGYTF. CDR3 DNA sequence: TGTGCCTGGAGTGACAGGGGGCAAGATGGCTACACCTTC. Based on the CDR3 plus reference TRBV30 and TRBJ1-2, the full variable domain is SQTIHQWPATLVQPVGSPLSLECTVEGTSNPNLYWYRQAAGRGLQLLFYSVGIGQISSEVPQNLSASRPQDRQFILSSKKLLLSDSGFYLCAWSDRGQDGYTFGSGTRLTVV.

This clone was detected a few times. The V call is TRBV19, the J call TRBJ2-1; tentative D call: TRBD1 (6 bases). This CDR3 spans 18 amino acids. CDR1 is LNHDA and CDR2 is SQIVND in the germline V gene (reference sequence). Trimming took 0 bases from V and 4 from J, leaving 19 bases between them. The CDR3 reads CASSIDRSGGRGYNEQFF. In DNA form, the CDR3 reads TGTGCCAGTAGTATAGATCGGTCAGGAGGAAGGGGGTACAATGAGCAGTTCTTC.

This clone has a handful of counts. This chain uses TRBV10-3 with TRBJ2-7; D gene unclear. Deletions cut 6 bases from V and 2 bases from J, with 8 bases between. Germline-derived CDR1 and CDR2 are ENHRY and SYGVKD. CDR3 size: 12 residues. The CDR3 protein is CAISGDPYEQYV. The CDR3 DNA is TGTGCCATCAGCGGAGACCCCTACGAGCAGTACGTC.

The gene calls are TRBV19 and TRBJ2-7, with 7 bases that match TRBD2. The length of the CDR3 is 15 residues. CDR1 LNHDA and CDR2 SQIVND come from the germline V gene (reference sequence). Trimming removed 2 bases from V and 2 bases from J; junction bases left unmatched: 6. CDR3 residues: CASSIRAAGTYEQYF. The CDR3 nucleotides read TGTGCCAGTAGTATAAGGGCAGCGGGGACCTACGAGCAGTACTTC.

This clone was observed a few times. This chain connects TRBV30 to TRBJ2-4; a possible D gene is TRBD2 (7 bases). Looked up from germline, CDR1 is GTSNPN and CDR2 is SVGIG (reference sequence). The V gene lost 0 bases and the J gene lost 7 bases, with 13 bases spanning the gap. CDR3 length equals 14 residues. CDR3 in amino acids: CAWSVNGGANIQYF. The CDR3 nucleotides are TGTGCCTGGAGTGTAAATGGGGGGGCCAACATTCAGTACTTC. Supplemented by reference TRBV30 and TRBJ2-4, the full variable domain reads SQTIHQWPATLVQPVGSPLSLECTVEGTSNPNLYWYRQAAGRGLQLLFYSVGIGQISSEVPQNLSASRPQDRQFILSSKKLLLSDSGFYLCAWSVNGGANIQYFGAGTRLSVL.

In this sample, this clone turned up a few times. Different DNA sequences within this sample yield the same CDR3. CDR3 residues: CASSPYTDTQYF. The CDR3 coding sequence is TGTGCCAGCTCTCCGTACACAGATACGCAGTATTTT. The rearrangement uses TRBV18 and TRBJ2-3; D uncertain. Trimming cost V 6 bases and J 2 bases, with 6 bases left between them. CDR1 is KGHSH and CDR2 is LQKENI in the germline V gene. The CDR3 totals 12 residues.

This clone was seen more than once but under ten times. This rearrangement joins TRBV7-2 to TRBJ2-1; TRBD1 aligns across 10 bases. The CDR3 spans 14 residues. Germline trimming cut 5 bases from V and 7 bases from J; bases unmatched to any gene: 5. The germline gives CDR1 SGHTA, CDR2 FQGNSA. The CDR3 reads CASSIDRGPNEQFF. In nucleotides, the CDR3 is TGTGCCAGCAGCATCGACAGGGGGCCTAATGAGCAGTTCTTC.